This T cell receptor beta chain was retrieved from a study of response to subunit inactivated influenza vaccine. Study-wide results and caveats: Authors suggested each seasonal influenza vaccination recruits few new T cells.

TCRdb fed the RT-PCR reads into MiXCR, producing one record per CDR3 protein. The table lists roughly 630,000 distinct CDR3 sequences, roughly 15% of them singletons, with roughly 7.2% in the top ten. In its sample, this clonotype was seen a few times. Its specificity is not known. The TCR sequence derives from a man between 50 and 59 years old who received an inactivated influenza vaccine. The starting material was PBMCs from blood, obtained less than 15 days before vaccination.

CDR3 in DNA: TGTGCCAGCAGTTACTGGGCCCATCAGCCCCAGCATTTT. Translating it yields CASSYWAHQPQHF. The chain joins TRBV6-2 or TRBV6-3 to TRBJ1-5; D is unclear. The CDR3 is 13 residues long. CDR1 is MNHEY and CDR2 is SVGEGT in the germline V gene. Trimming took off 1 base at V and 5 bases at J, with 6 bases between the two ends.